The text below deals with one T cell receptor (beta chain). Its antigen is as yet unknown. The sample comes from a study of cytomegalovirus exposure and HLA in healthy donors. Findings and limits, study-wide: Most TCR beta V segments were productive about 87% or about 30% of the time in an earlier analysis. Cytomegalovirus status, reportedly, was diagnosed with high specificity and sensitivity by the classifier. Researchers left out some V segments, among them TRBV6-2 and TRBV6-3, as indistinguishable.

V was pared by 6 bases and J by 0 bases, with 17 bases between. The germline V gene has CDR1 MGHDK and CDR2 SYGVNS. The CDR3 sequence is 16 residues long. The PCR used 60 Vbeta and 13 Jbeta primers. Original methodology: An analysis performed later counted around 86 million unique TCR beta chains (roughly 11 million of them shared). Generated by immunoSEQ multiplex PCR, the TCRdb table keeps only in-frame clones and is missing some. The D gene and trimming were derived from the DNA, and the V and J assignments and clone size from that table. The sample includes about 110,000 clones, 60% to 85% of them seen just once.

The TCR comes from a female donor in good health and CMV-seropositive. Specimen: PBMCs. The chain couples TRBV25-1 to TRBJ1-2, with D hard to call. The DNA for the CDR3 is TGTGCCAGCAGAAGCACCGGGTCCCCGACTAACTATGGCTACACCTTC. Its translation is CASRSTGSPTNYGYTF.